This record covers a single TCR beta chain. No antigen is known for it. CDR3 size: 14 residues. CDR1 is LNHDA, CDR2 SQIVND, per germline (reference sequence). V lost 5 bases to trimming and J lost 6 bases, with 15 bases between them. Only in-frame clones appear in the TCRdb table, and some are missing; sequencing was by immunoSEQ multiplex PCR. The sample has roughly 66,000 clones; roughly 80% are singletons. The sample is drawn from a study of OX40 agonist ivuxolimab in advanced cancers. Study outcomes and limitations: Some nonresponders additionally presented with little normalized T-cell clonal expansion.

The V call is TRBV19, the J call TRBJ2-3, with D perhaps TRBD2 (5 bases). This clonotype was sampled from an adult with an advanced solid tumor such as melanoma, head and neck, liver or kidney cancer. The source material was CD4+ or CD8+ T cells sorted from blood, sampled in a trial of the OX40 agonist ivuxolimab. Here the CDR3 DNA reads TGTGCCAGTAGTCAACGGGGTCCCATGGATACGCAGTATTTT. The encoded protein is CASSQRGPMDTQYF.